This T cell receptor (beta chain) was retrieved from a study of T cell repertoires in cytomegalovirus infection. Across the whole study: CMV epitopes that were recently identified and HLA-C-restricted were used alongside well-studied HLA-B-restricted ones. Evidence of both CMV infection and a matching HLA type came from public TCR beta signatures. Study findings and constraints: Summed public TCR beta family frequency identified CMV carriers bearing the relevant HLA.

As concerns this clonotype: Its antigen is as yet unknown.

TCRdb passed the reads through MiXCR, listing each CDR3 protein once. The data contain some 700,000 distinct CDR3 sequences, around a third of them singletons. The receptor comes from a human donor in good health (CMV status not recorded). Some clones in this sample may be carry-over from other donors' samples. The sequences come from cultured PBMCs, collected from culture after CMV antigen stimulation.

The CDR3 sequence is CASSQNRYQPQHF. CDR3 nucleotides: TGTGCCAGCAGCCAGAATAGATATCAGCCCCAGCATTTT. The genes are TRBV14 and TRBJ1-5, with unresolved D. The CDR3 consists of 13 residues. Germline V gives CDR1 SGHDN, CDR2 FVKESK. The V gene lost 3 bases and the J gene lost 5 bases, with 8 bases spanning the gap.